This is a list of T cell receptor beta chains from one sample in a study of T cells in Graves' hyperthyroidism and ophthalmopathy. A single record per CDR3 protein comes from TCRdb applying MiXCR to the multiplex PCR reads. The data contain about 600,000 distinct CDR3 sequences, about a sixth of them seen just once; the ten biggest clones take up less than 3.5%. Material for sequencing was blood. The receptors derive from a woman aged 40 to 50 with Graves' ophthalmopathy. Each CDR3 is given with its conserved first and last residue. The D gene is left open where the match is weak. Rows may omit the clone size; those that give it use once, few, many or a size class.

TRBV5-1,-,TRBJ1-1,many,TGCGCCAGCAGCTTGCGGGGGGCGCTTGATACTGAAGCTTTCTTT,CASSLRGALDTEAFF
TRBV2,-,TRBJ2-5,-,TGTGCCAGCACAGGTGGAAGGCAAGAGACCCAGTACTTC,CASTGGRQETQYF
TRBV28,-,TRBJ1-2,many,TGTGCCAGCAGTCGCTATGGCTACACCTTC,CASSRYGYTF
TRBV6-1,TRBD1,TRBJ1-2,-,TGTGCCAGCAGTACCCACGGACAGGGAGATGGCTACACCTTC,CASSTHGQGDGYTF
TRBV5-4,TRBD1,TRBJ2-5,-,TGTGCCAGCAGCTTGTTCGGACAGGGGCAAGAGACCCAGTACTTC,CASSLFGQGQETQYF
TRBV5-5,-,TRBJ2-1,-,TGTGCCAGCAGCCCAGGACACGGGACTGATACCTACAATGAGCAGTCCTTC,CASSPGHGTDTYNEQSF
TRBV19,-,TRBJ1-5,few,TGTGCCAGTACTCTTCGAGGGGTTGGTAGCAATCAGCCCCAGCATTTT,CASTLRGVGSNQPQHF
TRBV12-3/TRBV12-4,-,TRBJ2-7,-,TGTGCCAGCAGTTTCCACCGCTCCTACGAGCAGTACTTC,CASSFHRSYEQYF
TRBV12-3/TRBV12-4,TRBD2,TRBJ2-1,many,TGTGCCAGCAGGGGGACTAGCGGGGATAGCTCCTACAATGAGCAGTTCTTC,CASRGTSGDSSYNEQFF
TRBV2,-,TRBJ2-4,many,TGTGCCAGCAGTGACCCCCCCAAAAACATTCAGTACTTC,CASSDPPKNIQYF
TRBV3-1,-,TRBJ2-4,many,TGTGCCAGCAGCCCACAGGTTGGAGCCAAAAACATTCAGTACTTC,CASSPQVGAKNIQYF
TRBV7-2,TRBD2,TRBJ2-5,few,TGTGCCAGCAGCACCGGACTAGCGGGAGGAGGGGAGACCCAGTACTTC,CASSTGLAGGGETQYF
TRBV6-1,TRBD1,TRBJ2-2,-,TGTGCCAGCAGCCAGAAGGACAGGGTAAACACCGGGGAGCTGTTTTTT,CASSQKDRVNTGELFF